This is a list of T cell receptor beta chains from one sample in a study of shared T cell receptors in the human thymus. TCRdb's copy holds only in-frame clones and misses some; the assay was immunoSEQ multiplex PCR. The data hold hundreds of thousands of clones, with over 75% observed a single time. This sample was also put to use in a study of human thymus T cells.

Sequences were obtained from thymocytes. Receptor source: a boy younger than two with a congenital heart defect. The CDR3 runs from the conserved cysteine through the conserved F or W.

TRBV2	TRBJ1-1	CASSVAGLTEAFF
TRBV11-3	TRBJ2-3	CASSQGSSTDTQYF
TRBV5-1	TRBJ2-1	CASSPQGTAKTGTSGTNEQFF
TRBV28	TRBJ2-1	CASSPYVGAYNEQFF
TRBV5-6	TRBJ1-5	CASSFSKEGRPNQPQHF
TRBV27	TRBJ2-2	CASSLSPPGQGLTGELFF
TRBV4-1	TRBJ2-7	CASSQGLAEAQYF
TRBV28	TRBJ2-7	CASSFRGRQYF
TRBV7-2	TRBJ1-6	CASSSRGRGAKSPLHF
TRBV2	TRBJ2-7	CASSNTGTFLYEQYF
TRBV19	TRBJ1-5	CASSIIRVYSNQPQHF
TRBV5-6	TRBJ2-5	CASSGKTQYF
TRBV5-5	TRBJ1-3	CASSLATGGHSRGNTIYF
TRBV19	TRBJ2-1	CASSSGRADNEQFF
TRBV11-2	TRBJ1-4	CASSLAEKLFF
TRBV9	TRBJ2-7	CASSPHLKGQSYEQYF
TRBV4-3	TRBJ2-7	CASSHHPPGQLPNEQYF
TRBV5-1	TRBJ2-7	CASSSSGRRYEQYF
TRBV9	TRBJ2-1	CASRGGTGDNEQFF
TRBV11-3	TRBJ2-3	CASSPTGTDTQYF
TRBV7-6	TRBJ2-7	CASSLALDKIPGLAFSEQYF
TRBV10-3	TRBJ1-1	CAISALDSLNTEAFF
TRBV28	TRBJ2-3	CASSTDRLRPLGTDTQYF
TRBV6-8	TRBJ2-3	CASSPLSMSSTDTQYF
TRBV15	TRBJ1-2	CATSRDLTETGPSYGYTF
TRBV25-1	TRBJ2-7	CASSAGTGGSYEQYF
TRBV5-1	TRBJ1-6	CASSLAREANSPLHF
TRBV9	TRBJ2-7	CASSVGGDRVDEQYF
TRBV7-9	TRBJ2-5	CASSPLRDRQETQYF
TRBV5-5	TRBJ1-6	CASSLVLDRGLNSPLHF
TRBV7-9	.	CASSTTGQGAYEQYF
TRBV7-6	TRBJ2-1	CASSPAPRSSYNEQFF